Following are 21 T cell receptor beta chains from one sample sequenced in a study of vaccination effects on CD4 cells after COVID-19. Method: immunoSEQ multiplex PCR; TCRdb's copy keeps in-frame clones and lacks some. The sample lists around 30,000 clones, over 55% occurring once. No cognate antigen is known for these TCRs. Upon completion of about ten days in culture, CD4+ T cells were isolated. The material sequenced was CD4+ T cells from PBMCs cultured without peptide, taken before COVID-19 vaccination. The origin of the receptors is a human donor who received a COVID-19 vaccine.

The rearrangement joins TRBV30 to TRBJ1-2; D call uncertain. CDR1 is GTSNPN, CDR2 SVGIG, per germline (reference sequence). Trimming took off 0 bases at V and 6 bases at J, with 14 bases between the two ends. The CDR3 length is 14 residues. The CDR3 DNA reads TGTGCCTGGAGTGTATTATATAGTCGGAATGGCTACACCTTC. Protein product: CAWSVLYSRNGYTF.

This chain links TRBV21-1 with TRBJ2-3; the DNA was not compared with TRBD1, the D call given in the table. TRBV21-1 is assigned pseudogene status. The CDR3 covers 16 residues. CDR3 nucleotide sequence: TGTGCCAGCAGCAAAGAGCTGGGGCCCCGCACAGATACGCAGTATTTT. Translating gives CASSKELGPRTDTQYF.

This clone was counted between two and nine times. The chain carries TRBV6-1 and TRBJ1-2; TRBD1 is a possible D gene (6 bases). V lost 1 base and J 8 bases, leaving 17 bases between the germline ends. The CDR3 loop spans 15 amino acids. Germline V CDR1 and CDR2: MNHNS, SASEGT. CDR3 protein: CASSEEAAGARGYTF. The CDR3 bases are TGTGCCAGCAGTGAAGAGGCGGCGGGGGCGCGGGGCTACACCTTC.

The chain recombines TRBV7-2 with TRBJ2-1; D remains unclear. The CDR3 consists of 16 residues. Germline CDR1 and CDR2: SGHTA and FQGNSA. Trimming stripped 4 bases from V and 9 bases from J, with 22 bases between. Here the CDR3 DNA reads TGTGCCAGCAGCTCCTACCTTACCGAGGACGGTTTTGAGCAGTTCTTC. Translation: CASSSYLTEDGFEQFF.

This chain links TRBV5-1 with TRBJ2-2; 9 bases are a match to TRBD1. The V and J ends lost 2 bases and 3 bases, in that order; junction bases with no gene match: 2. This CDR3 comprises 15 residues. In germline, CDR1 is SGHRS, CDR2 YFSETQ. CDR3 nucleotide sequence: TGCGCCAGCAGCTTCGGGACAGGGTACACCGGGGAGCTGTTTTTT. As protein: CASSFGTGYTGELFF.

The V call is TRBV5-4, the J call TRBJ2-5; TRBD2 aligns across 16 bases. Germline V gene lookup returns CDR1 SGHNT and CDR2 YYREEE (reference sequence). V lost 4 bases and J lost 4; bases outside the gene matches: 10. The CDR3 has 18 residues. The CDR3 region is CASSRAGTSGGAGETQYF. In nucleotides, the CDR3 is TGTGCCAGCAGCAGAGCGGGGACTAGCGGGGGGGCCGGAGAGACCCAGTACTTC.

CDR3 in amino acids: CASSPLRSSYNSPLHF. As DNA, the CDR3 is TGTGCCAGCTCACCGTTACGTAGCTCCTATAATTCACCCCTCCACTTT. The chain uses TRBV18 and TRBJ1-6, with unresolved D. CDR1 is KGHSH, CDR2 LQKENI, per germline. This CDR3 contains 16 residues. Between the trimmed V and J ends, which lost 3 bases and 0 bases, there was a span of 9 bases.

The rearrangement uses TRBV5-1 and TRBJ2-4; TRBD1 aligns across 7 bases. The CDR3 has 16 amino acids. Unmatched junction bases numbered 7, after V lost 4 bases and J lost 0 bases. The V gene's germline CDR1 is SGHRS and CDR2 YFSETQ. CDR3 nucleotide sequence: TGCGCCAGCAGCACCGGACAGGCCCTAGCCAAAAACATTCAGTACTTC. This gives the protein CASSTGQALAKNIQYF.

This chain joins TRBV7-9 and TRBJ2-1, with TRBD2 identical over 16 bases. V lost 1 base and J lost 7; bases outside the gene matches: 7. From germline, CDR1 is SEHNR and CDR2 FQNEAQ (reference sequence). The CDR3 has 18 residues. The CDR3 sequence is CASSLDGTSGGGKNEQFF. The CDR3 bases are TGTGCCAGCAGCTTAGATGGGACTAGCGGGGGGGGTAAAAATGAGCAGTTCTTC.

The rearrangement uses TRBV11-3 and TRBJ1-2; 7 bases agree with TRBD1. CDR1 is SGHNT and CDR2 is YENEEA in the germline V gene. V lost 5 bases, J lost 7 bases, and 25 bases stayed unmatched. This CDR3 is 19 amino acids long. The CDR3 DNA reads TGTGCCAGCAGCCGCGAAAATGAGACATATAAGAAGGGGGCTTTTGGCTACACCTTC. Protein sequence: CASSRENETYKKGAFGYTF.

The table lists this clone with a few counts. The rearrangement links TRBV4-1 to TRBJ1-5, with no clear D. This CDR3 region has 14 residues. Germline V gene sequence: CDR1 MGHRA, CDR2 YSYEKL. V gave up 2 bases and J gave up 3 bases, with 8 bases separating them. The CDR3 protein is CASSQPVNNQPQHF. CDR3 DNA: TGCGCCAGCAGCCAACCGGTGAACAATCAGCCCCAGCATTTT.

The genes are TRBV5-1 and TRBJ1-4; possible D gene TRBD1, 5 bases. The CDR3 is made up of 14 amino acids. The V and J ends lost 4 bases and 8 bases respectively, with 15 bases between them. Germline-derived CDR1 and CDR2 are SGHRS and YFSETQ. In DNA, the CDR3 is TGCGCCAGCAGCAGTCAGGGAAGTAGAGAAAAACTGTTTTTT. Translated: CASSSQGSREKLFF.

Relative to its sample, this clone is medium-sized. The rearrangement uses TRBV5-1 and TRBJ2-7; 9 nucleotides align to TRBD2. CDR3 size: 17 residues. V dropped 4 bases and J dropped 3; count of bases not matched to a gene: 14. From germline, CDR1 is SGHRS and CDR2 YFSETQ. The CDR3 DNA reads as TGCGCCAGCAGCCAAGACTCCTATAGCGGGGGCCTCTACGAGCAGTACTTC. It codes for CASSQDSYSGGLYEQYF. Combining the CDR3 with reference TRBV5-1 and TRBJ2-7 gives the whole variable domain KAGVTQTPRYLIKTRGQQVTLSCSPISGHRSVSWYQQTPGQGLQFLFEYFSETQRNKGNFPGRFSGRQFSNSRSEMNVSTLELGDSALYLCASSQDSYSGGLYEQYFGPGTRLTVT.

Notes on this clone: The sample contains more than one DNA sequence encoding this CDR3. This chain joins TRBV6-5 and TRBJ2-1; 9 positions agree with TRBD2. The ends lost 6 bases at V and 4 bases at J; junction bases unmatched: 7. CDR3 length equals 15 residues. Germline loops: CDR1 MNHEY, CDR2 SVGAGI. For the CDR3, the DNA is TGTGCCAGCAGAAAAAGCGGGGGGCGTTACAATGAGCAGTTCTTC. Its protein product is CASRKSGGRYNEQFF.

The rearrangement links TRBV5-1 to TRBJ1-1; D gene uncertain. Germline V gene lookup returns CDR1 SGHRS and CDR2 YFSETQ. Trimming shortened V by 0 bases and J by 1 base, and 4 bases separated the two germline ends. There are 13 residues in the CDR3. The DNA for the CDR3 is TGCGCCAGCAGCTTGGGATGGAACACTGAAGCTTTCTTT. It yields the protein CASSLGWNTEAFF.

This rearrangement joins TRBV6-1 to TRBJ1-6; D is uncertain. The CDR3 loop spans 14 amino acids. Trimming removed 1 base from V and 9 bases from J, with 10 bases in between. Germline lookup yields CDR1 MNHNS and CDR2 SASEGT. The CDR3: CASSEEMGSSPLHF. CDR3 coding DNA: TGTGCCAGCAGTGAAGAGATGGGGAGTTCACCCCTCCACTTT.

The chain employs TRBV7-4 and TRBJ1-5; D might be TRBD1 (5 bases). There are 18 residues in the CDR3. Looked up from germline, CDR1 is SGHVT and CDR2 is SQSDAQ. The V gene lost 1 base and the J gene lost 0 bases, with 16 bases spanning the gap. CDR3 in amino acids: CASSLDGSSGVSNQPQHF. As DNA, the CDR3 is TGTGCCAGCAGCTTAGATGGTTCTTCGGGGGTTAGCAATCAGCCCCAGCATTTT.

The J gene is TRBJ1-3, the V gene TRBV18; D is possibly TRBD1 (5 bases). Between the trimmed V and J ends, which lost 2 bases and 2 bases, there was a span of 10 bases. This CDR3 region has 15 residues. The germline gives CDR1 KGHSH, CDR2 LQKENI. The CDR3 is CASSPAGGAGNTIYF. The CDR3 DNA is TGTGCCAGCTCACCAGCCGGGGGAGCTGGAAACACCATATATTTT.

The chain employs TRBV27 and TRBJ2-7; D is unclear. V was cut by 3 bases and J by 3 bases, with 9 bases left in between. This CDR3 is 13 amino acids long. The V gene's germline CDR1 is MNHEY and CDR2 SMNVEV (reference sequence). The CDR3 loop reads CASSFSGRYEQYF. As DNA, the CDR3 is TGTGCCAGCAGTTTTTCTGGTCGCTACGAGCAGTACTTC.

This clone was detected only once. Written as DNA, the CDR3 is TGTGCCAGCAGTGAAAGTAGGGGGGGGACTGAAGCTTTCTTT. Translating it yields CASSESRGGTEAFF. The V and J genes are TRBV6-1 and TRBJ1-1; D is perhaps TRBD1 (6 bases). The CDR3 runs 14 residues. The V and J ends lost 2 bases and 5 bases respectively, with 12 bases between them. The germline V gene encodes CDR1 MNHNS and CDR2 SASEGT.

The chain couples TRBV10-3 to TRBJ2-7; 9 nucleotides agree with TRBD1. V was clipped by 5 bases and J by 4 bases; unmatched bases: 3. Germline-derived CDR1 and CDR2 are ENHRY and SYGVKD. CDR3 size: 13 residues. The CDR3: CAISPGQGYEQYF. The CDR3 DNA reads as TGTGCCATCAGTCCGGGACAGGGATACGAGCAGTACTTC.